This T cell receptor (beta chain) was identified in a study of blood T cell repertoires in COVID-19. As for the study in general: The United States, Italy and Spain supplied acute and convalescent COVID-19 samples. T cells, B-cell-depleted T cells, or PBMCs supplied cDNA or gDNA.

The length of the CDR3 is 15 residues. Trimming shortened V by 5 bases and J by 2 bases, and 14 bases separated the two germline ends. Per germline, CDR1 MNHEY and CDR2 SMNVEV (reference sequence). This clone was picked up one time. In the authors' workflow: Estimation of nucleated cell counts was performed using reference gene primer amplification. Using immunoSEQ multiplex PCR, the repertoire was profiled, and TCRdb retains in-frame clones only, with some absent. V and J calls and clone size are those listed in that table; D and trimming were worked out from the DNA. The sample carries about 97,000 clones, about nine tenths recorded once.

The receptor's source is a man younger than 30 with acute or convalescent COVID-19. The chain uses TRBV27 and TRBJ2-3; D perhaps matches TRBD2 (5 bases). Sequenced input: peripheral blood. The CDR3 coding sequence is TGTGCCAGCAGTCCCCCCGCGGGCTACACAGATACGCAGTATTTT. Its translation: CASSPPAGYTDTQYF.